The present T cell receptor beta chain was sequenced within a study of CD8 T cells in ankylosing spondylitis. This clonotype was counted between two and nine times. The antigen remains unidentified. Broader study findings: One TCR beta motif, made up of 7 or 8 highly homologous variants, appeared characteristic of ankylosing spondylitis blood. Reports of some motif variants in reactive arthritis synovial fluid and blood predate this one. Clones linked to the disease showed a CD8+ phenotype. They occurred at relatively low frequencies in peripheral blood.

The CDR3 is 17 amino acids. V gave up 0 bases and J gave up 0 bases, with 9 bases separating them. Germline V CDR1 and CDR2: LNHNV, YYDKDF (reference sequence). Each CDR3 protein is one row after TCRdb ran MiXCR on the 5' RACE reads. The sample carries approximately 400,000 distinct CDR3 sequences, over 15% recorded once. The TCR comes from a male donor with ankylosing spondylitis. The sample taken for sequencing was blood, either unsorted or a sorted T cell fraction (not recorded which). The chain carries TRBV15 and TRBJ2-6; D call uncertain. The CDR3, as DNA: TGTGCCACCAGCAGAGAGATTGGGGACTCTGGGGCCAACGTCCTGACTTTC. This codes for CATSREIGDSGANVLTF. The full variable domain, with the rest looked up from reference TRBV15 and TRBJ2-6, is DAMVIQNPRYQVTQFGKPVTLSCSQTLNHNVMYWYQQKSSQAPKLLFHYYDKDFNNEADTPDNFQSRRPNTSFCFLDIRSPGLGDTAMYLCATSREIGDSGANVLTFGAGSRLTVL.